The subject of this entry is one T cell receptor (beta chain). A second PCR of about 7 to 12 cycles used a sample-barcoded 5' primer and a J-beta primer mix. TCRdb passed the 5' RACE reads through MiXCR, listing each CDR3 protein once. The sample has 700,000 to 850,000 distinct CDR3 sequences, around 36% seen once. With 1 base removed from V and 6 bases from J, the gap between germline ends came to 16 bases. Germline V gene sequence: CDR1 MNHEY, CDR2 SVGEGT. This CDR3 spans 16 amino acids. These data come from a study of blood T cells in healthy people across ages. The chain combines TRBV6-2 or TRBV6-3 with TRBJ1-5; a possible D gene is TRBD1 (5 bases). Sequencing was carried out using blood. The sequence was collected from a man between 18 and 29 years old in good health. The CDR3 bases are TGTGCCAGCAGTTACTACAACCGGGCCGGGGCTCAGCCCCAGCATTTT. Its translation is CASSYYNRAGAQPQHF.